Listed here is a single T cell receptor beta chain. Its matching antigen is unknown. The entry originates in a study of the immune and genomic landscape of osteosarcoma. Study as a whole: Most patients were poor-risk; approximately 67% had died.

The method was immunoSEQ multiplex PCR; TCRdb's version includes in-frame clones alone and lacks a portion of them. The data contain about 4,600 clones, roughly 78% of them singletons. V was trimmed by 3 bases and J by 1 base, leaving 10 bases between them. CDR1 and CDR2 (germline): SGHDT, YYEEEE. This CDR3 spans 14 amino acids. General study findings and limits: A handful of cases had one hyperexpanded dominant clone and under 100 clonotypes.

Primary, local recurrence and metastasis osteosarcoma tumors were taken after treatment from poor-prognosis patients. This sequence joins TRBV5-6 and TRBJ1-1, with a possible D match to TRBD1 (5 bases). The sequenced material came from osteosarcoma tumor tissue from the femur. The source is a human donor with osteosarcoma. The CDR3 region has the DNA TGTGCCAGCAGCTCAGGGAGCCCGAACACTGAAGCTTTCTTT. It specifies CASSSGSPNTEAFF.